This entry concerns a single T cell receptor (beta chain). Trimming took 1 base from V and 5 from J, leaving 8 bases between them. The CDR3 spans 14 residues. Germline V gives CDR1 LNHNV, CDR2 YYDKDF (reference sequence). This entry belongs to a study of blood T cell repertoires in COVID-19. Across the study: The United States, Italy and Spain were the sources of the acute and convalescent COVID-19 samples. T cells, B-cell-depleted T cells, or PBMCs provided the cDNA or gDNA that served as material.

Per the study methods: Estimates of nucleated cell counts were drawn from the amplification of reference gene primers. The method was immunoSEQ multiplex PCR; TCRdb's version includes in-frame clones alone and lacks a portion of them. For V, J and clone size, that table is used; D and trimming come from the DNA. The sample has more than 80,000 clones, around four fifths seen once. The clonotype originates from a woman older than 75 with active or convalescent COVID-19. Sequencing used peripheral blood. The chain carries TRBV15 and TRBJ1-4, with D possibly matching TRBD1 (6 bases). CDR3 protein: CATSRVRGNEKLFF. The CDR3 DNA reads TGTGCCACCAGCAGAGTTAGGGGGAATGAAAAACTGTTTTTT.